These 20 T cell receptor beta chains were all obtained from the same sample, sequenced in a study of blood T cells in healthy people across ages. A second PCR, run for 7 to 11 cycles, used a sample-barcoded 5' primer plus a J-beta primer mix. TCRdb reanalysed the 5' RACE reads using MiXCR and keeps one entry per CDR3 protein. Of about 1.7 million distinct CDR3 sequences in the sample, roughly 27% were seen once. Sequencing input: blood. The receptors here all came from a woman between 25 and 40 years old in good health.

This chain joins TRBV6-6 and TRBJ2-7; a possible D gene is TRBD1 (5 bases). The CDR3 spans 13 residues. Trimming removed 6 bases from V and 1 base from J, with 10 bases in between. Per germline, CDR1 MNHNY and CDR2 SVGAGI (reference sequence). The CDR3 loop is CASRPRQSYEQYF. The CDR3 bases are TGTGCCAGCAGACCCAGACAGTCCTACGAGCAGTACTTC.

The V call is TRBV18, the J call TRBJ2-5; 7 bases match TRBD1. V lost 8 bases, J lost 0 bases, and 6 bases stayed unmatched. This CDR3 region has 14 residues. The germline V gene has CDR1 KGHSH and CDR2 LQKENI. For the CDR3, the DNA is TGTGCCAGCCGATCCGGGACAGACCAAGAGACCCAGTACTTC. Translating it yields CASRSGTDQETQYF.

This clonotype has just a few counts. An end of the junction does not agree with germline; a read error may underlie this. The V call is TRBV28, the J call TRBJ2-1, with D possibly matching TRBD1 (6 bases). Germline V gene lookup returns CDR1 MDHEN and CDR2 SYDVKM. The CDR3 is 17 amino acids. The CDR3 bases are TGTGCCGGCAGTTTGGGTGACAGGTTCGCTCGCTACAATGAGCAGTTCTTC. It yields the protein CAGSLGDRFARYNEQFF.

This clonotype was observed at least ten times. The genes are TRBV6-1 and TRBJ2-7, with D perhaps TRBD2 (6 bases). The CDR3 covers 12 residues. Germline CDR1 and CDR2: MNHNS and SASEGT. V lost 7 bases, J lost 2 bases, and 9 bases lay in between. Written as DNA, the CDR3 is TGTGCCAGCATTGGGGGGACCTACGAGCAGTACTTC. Its protein is CASIGGTYEQYF.

The chain recombines TRBV7-3 with TRBJ1-6; the D is unclear. CDR1 and CDR2 (germline): SGHTA, FQGTGA. The V gene lost 5 bases and the J gene lost 5 bases, with 16 bases spanning the gap. The CDR3 totals 16 residues. DNA of the CDR3: TGTGCCAGCAGCCGCGCCCCCAGCGGGAATAATTCACCCCTCCACTTT. It is translated as CASSRAPSGNNSPLHF. The entire variable domain, with the rest obtained from reference TRBV7-3 and TRBJ1-6, is as follows: GAGVSQTPSNKVTEKGKYVELRCDPISGHTALYWYRQSLGQGPEFLIYFQGTGAADDSGLPNDRFFAVRPEGSVSTLKIQRTERGDSAVYLCASSRAPSGNNSPLHFGNGTRLTVT.

The J gene is TRBJ2-1, the V gene TRBV5-6; 10 bases are a match to TRBD1. The CDR3 loop spans 16 amino acids. Looked up from germline, CDR1 is SGHDT and CDR2 is YYEEEE. V lost 2 bases and J lost 4; bases outside the gene matches: 6. The CDR3 loop reads CASSFDRGQYYNEQFF. CDR3 nucleotide sequence: TGTGCCAGCAGCTTCGACAGGGGGCAATATTACAATGAGCAGTTCTTC.

The rearrangement uses TRBV10-3 and TRBJ2-7, with D unresolved. CDR3 length: 14 residues. Germline V lookup: CDR1 ENHRY, CDR2 SYGVKD. Trimming cost V 2 bases and J 6 bases, with 14 bases left between them. The CDR3 spells CAISEQAARGEQYF. CDR3 bases: TGTGCCATCAGTGAGCAGGCTGCCAGAGGCGAGCAGTACTTC.

This clonotype was found a few times. V usage is TRBV29-1 and J usage is TRBJ2-2; 8 bases align to TRBD1. This CDR3 has 12 amino acids. Germline values: CDR1 SQVTM, CDR2 ANQGSEA. V lost 7 bases, J lost 6 bases, and 4 bases stayed unmatched. DNA for the CDR3: TGCAGCGGTACACAGGGGGCCGGGGAGCTGTTTTTT. This sequence encodes CSGTQGAGELFF.

This clonotype was recorded a few times. Germline is not matched at one junction end, which may reflect a read error. The V gene is TRBV5-1, the J gene TRBJ2-2; no firm D call. The CDR3 contains 13 residues. Germline V gene data show CDR1 as SGHRS and CDR2 as YFSETQ. As DNA, the CDR3 is TGTGCCAGCAGCTCAGAATACACCGGGGAGCTGTTTTTT. Protein sequence: CASSSEYTGELFF.

There are many counts of this clonotype. The rearrangement links TRBV3-1 to TRBJ1-2; 8 bases agree with TRBD1. J was trimmed by 5 bases and V by 4 bases; bases with no gene match: 6. CDR3 length equals 14 residues. Looked up from germline, CDR1 is LGHDT and CDR2 is YNNKEL (reference sequence). CDR3 residues: CASSPGQGAYGYTF. The CDR3, as DNA: TGTGCCAGCAGCCCGGGCCAGGGGGCATATGGCTACACCTTC.

This clonotype came up many times. This chain uses TRBV6-1 with TRBJ1-2; no reliable D call. The CDR3 has 14 amino acids. CDR1 is MNHNS, CDR2 SASEGT, per germline. Trimming stripped 3 bases from V and 4 bases from J, with 12 bases between. In nucleotides, the CDR3 is TGTGCCAGCAGTGAGGGTCGGCGGAGCTATGGCTACACCTTC. It specifies CASSEGRRSYGYTF.

This clonotype was observed a handful of times. The chain links TRBV12-3 or TRBV12-4 to TRBJ1-5; no clear D gene. There are 15 residues in the CDR3. V lost 4 bases to trimming and J lost 7 bases, with 17 bases between them. CDR3 sequence: CASSSPGGSEQPQHF. The CDR3 DNA reads as TGTGCCAGCAGTTCCCCCGGCGGCTCTGAACAGCCCCAGCATTTT.

This clonotype turned up a few times. The chain is built from TRBV27 and TRBJ2-5; TRBD2 might be the D (6 bases). Judging by the DNA end, TRBJ2-7 fits better; the J call may be wrong. In germline, CDR1 is MNHEY, CDR2 SMNVEV (reference sequence). The CDR3 extends over 15 amino acids. CDR3 amino acids: CASSLTVLALTEQYF. In DNA, the CDR3 is TGTGCCAGCAGTTTGACAGTACTAGCTTTAACCGAGCAGTACTTC.

This clonotype has a count of ten or more. The CDR3, as DNA: TGTGCCAGCAGCTTAGGAGCTTTGGCAGGAGAAGAGACCCAGTACTTC. Translated: CASSLGALAGEETQYF. V and J are TRBV7-2 and TRBJ2-5; no reliable D call. The V gene lost 1 base and the J gene lost 3 bases, with 15 bases spanning the gap. The CDR3 spans 16 residues. Per germline, CDR1 SGHTA and CDR2 FQGNSA.

This clonotype was observed many times. The V and J genes are TRBV7-6 and TRBJ2-5; TRBD2 matches 10 bases. V lost 6 bases to trimming and J lost 5 bases; unmatched junction nucleotides: 6. CDR1 is SGHVS and CDR2 is FNYEAQ in the germline V gene. The CDR3 length is 14 residues. For the CDR3, the DNA is TGTGCCAGCAGGCCAGCGGGAGGGCCTGAGACCCAGTACTTC. Translation gives CASRPAGGPETQYF.

As regards this clonotype: With a much larger clone just one base away, this may be a read error. The V call is TRBV7-2, the J call TRBJ2-5; 9 bases line up with TRBD2. The junction had 11 bases not matched to a gene; V was cut back by 1 base and J by 11 bases. Germline V gene lookup returns CDR1 SGHTA and CDR2 FQGNSA. The CDR3 contains 15 residues. CDR3 in DNA: TGTGCCAGCAGCTTAGAGCGGGAGGTCCACAATGAGCAGTACTTC. It specifies CASSLEREVHNEQYF. Full variable domain (rest looked up from reference TRBV7-2 and TRBJ2-5): GAGVSQSPSNKVTEKGKDVELRCDPISGHTALYWYRQSLGQGLEFLIYFQGNSAPDKSGLPSDRFSAERTGGSVSTLTIQRTQQEDSAVYLCASSLEREVHNEQYFGPGTRLLVL.

This clonotype has a handful of counts. The chain is built from TRBV27 and TRBJ2-1; maybe TRBD1 (6 bases). V lost 4 bases to trimming and J lost 5 bases, with 18 bases between them. The CDR3 sequence is 16 residues long. Germline assignment: CDR1 MNHEY and CDR2 SMNVEV (reference sequence). CDR3 nucleotides: TGTGCCAGCAGTTCCCCTAGAGGGACACGAAACAATGAGCAGTTCTTC. Its protein is CASSSPRGTRNNEQFF.

This clonotype was counted between two and nine times. The chain combines TRBV20-1 with TRBJ2-7; 7 positions match TRBD1. CDR3 size: 14 residues. V lost 5 bases to trimming and J lost 0 bases; unmatched junction nucleotides: 7. CDR1 and CDR2 (germline): DFQATT, SNEGSKA (reference sequence). CDR3 amino acids: CSAEFGTDSYEQYF. The CDR3 nucleotides are TGCAGTGCTGAGTTCGGGACAGACTCCTACGAGCAGTACTTC.

The gene calls are TRBV9 and TRBJ2-3; D might be TRBD1 (5 bases). Germline V gene sequence: CDR1 SGDLS, CDR2 YYNGEE. This CDR3 spans 16 amino acids. The V end lost 4 bases, the J end lost 3 bases, and 18 bases lay between the germline ends. The CDR3 region is CASSPRLGEGTDTQYF. Here the CDR3 DNA reads TGTGCCAGCAGCCCTCGCTTAGGGGAAGGGACAGATACGCAGTATTTT.

The chain has TRBV20-1 and TRBJ1-2, with D perhaps matching TRBD1 (6 bases). The CDR3 length is 12 residues. V was shortened by 4 bases and J by 3 bases, with 9 bases between the two germline ends. CDR1 and CDR2 from the germline V gene are DFQATT and SNEGSKA (reference sequence). The CDR3 DNA is TGCAGTGCTACAGGGGTGGACTATGGCTACACCTTC. Amino acids: CSATGVDYGYTF.